Below, 13 T cell receptor beta chains from the same sample are listed, as sequenced in a study of T cell repertoires in cytomegalovirus infection. No antigen has been assigned to these receptors. TCRdb redid the calling of the reads with MiXCR, one entry per CDR3 protein. There are 750,000 to 900,000 distinct CDR3 sequences in the sample; 25% to 30% occur only once, and roughly 13% lies in the top ten. The sequenced sample was cultured CD8+ T cells from PBMCs, obtained from culture after CMV antigen stimulation. The source of these receptors is a human donor in good health (CMV status not recorded). Some clones in this sample may be carry-over from other donors' samples.

This clonotype was observed at least ten times. This chain connects TRBV7-2 to TRBJ1-6; D call uncertain. The germline V gene encodes CDR1 SGHTA and CDR2 FQGNSA. The CDR3 is 16 amino acids. V was shortened by 1 base and J by 0 bases, with 7 bases between the two germline ends. In DNA form, the CDR3 reads TGTGCCAGCAGCTTAGACTTGAGCTCCTATAATTCACCCCTCCACTTT. It codes for CASSLDLSSYNSPLHF.

The rearrangement links TRBV6-2 or TRBV6-3 to TRBJ2-7; no firm D call. Germline V CDR1 and CDR2: MNHEY, SVGEGT. This CDR3 has 14 amino acids. V lost 2 bases, J lost 3 bases, and 11 bases lay in between. CDR3 sequence reads: CASSYPDSIYEQYV. In nucleotides, the CDR3 is TGTGCCAGCAGTTACCCGGATTCAATCTACGAGCAGTACGTC.

The chain has TRBV7-2 and TRBJ2-5; TRBD2 might be the D (5 bases). The CDR3 sequence is 15 residues long. Trimming cost V 1 base and J 4 bases, with 13 bases left between them. Germline CDR1 SGHTA, CDR2 FQGNSA. The CDR3 reads CASSLVTREGETQYF. The CDR3 region has the DNA TGTGCCAGCAGCTTAGTGACAAGAGAGGGAGAGACCCAGTACTTC.

This clonotype was counted at least ten times. V usage is TRBV7-2 and J usage is TRBJ2-3, with D hard to call. V was trimmed by 2 bases and J by 6 bases, leaving 12 bases between them. Germline CDR1 SGHTA, CDR2 FQGNSA. The CDR3 is 14 amino acids. The CDR3 DNA is TGTGCCAGCAGCTTATTTTTGTTCGGGGATACGCAGTATTTT. This codes for CASSLFLFGDTQYF.

This chain joins TRBV4-1 and TRBJ1-3; D is perhaps TRBD1 (6 bases). CDR1 MGHRA and CDR2 YSYEKL come from the germline V gene. CDR3 size: 16 residues. The germline V and J ends were trimmed by 1 base and 0 bases, with 10 bases remaining between them. The DNA of the CDR3 is TGCGCCAGCAGCCAAGTCACAGGGATCTCTGGAAACACCATATATTTT. Translated, it gives CASSQVTGISGNTIYF.

There are a few counts of this clonotype. The V gene is TRBV10-2, the J gene TRBJ2-7, with D perhaps TRBD1 (5 bases). The CDR3 runs to 12 residues. Trimming took off 6 bases at V and 4 bases at J, with 10 bases between the two ends. Germline loops: CDR1 WSHSY, CDR2 SAAADI. CDR3 nucleotide sequence: TGCGCCAGCAGCAGGGTAGAATACGAGCAGTACTTC. Protein: CASSRVEYEQYF.

This clonotype was counted between two and nine times. The rearrangement joins TRBV4-3 to TRBJ2-5; D ambiguous. Trimming pared 3 bases from V and 2 bases from J, leaving 13 bases between. The length of the CDR3 is 15 residues. CDR1 is LGHNA and CDR2 is YSLEER in the germline V gene. The CDR3 protein is CASSQVLRDQETQYF. CDR3 DNA sequence: TGCGCCAGCAGCCAGGTTCTAAGGGATCAAGAGACCCAGTACTTC.

This clonotype has more than one count but fewer than ten. The chain joins TRBV4-1 to TRBJ2-2; the D call may be TRBD1 or TRBD2 (6 bases each). From germline, CDR1 is MGHRA and CDR2 YSYEKL. This CDR3 is built from 15 residues. Trimming stripped 0 bases from V and 7 bases from J, with 12 bases between. CDR3 DNA: TGCGCCAGCAGCCAAGATCGGGGGCCGGGCGGGGAGCTGTTTTTT. Translation: CASSQDRGPGGELFF.

V usage is TRBV2 and J usage is TRBJ2-1; D is perhaps TRBD2 (6 bases). The ends were cut back, 3 bases at V and 1 base at J, with 13 bases in the middle. The CDR3 extends over 16 amino acids. Germline assignment: CDR1 SNHLY and CDR2 FYNNEI. The CDR3 coding sequence is TGTGCCAGCAGTGATCCGGGGGTGTCTTCCTACAATGAGCAGTTCTTC. As protein: CASSDPGVSSYNEQFF.

CDR3 sequence: CASSPRAYGELFF. The DNA of the CDR3 is TGTGCCAGCAGCCCTAGAGCCTACGGGGAGCTGTTTTTT. The chain joins TRBV11-3 to TRBJ2-2; no clear D gene. This CDR3 is built from 13 residues. Germline CDR1 and CDR2: SGHNT and YENEEA. V lost 5 bases and J 7 bases, leaving 11 bases between the germline ends.

The chain recombines TRBV7-3 with TRBJ2-1, with a possible D match to TRBD2 (6 bases). V was shortened by 3 bases and J by 4 bases, with 13 bases between the two germline ends. CDR1 and CDR2 from the germline V gene are SGHTA and FQGTGA. This CDR3 comprises 15 residues. The CDR3: CASSFGTSTYNEQFF. The CDR3 DNA is TGTGCCAGCAGCTTTGGGACTTCAACGTACAATGAGCAGTTCTTC.

The rearrangement joins TRBV19 to TRBJ2-2; unclear D gene. Trimming shortened V by 10 bases and J by 4 bases, and 13 bases separated the two germline ends. This CDR3 contains 13 residues. Germline assignment: CDR1 LNHDA and CDR2 SQIVND (reference sequence). The CDR3 sequence: CATPAVGTGELFF. CDR3 nucleotides: TGTGCCACCCCCGCCGTGGGCACCGGGGAGCTGTTTTTT.

The J gene is TRBJ1-1, the V gene TRBV7-9, with D possibly matching TRBD1 (6 bases). The CDR3 is 13 amino acids. CDR1 is SEHNR, CDR2 FQNEAQ, per germline (reference sequence). The V end lost 1 base, the J end lost 11 bases, and 14 bases lay between the germline ends. This CDR3 reads CASSLGAGGLAFF. CDR3 sequence (DNA): TGTGCCAGCAGCTTAGGGGCGGGGGGCCTGGCTTTCTTT.